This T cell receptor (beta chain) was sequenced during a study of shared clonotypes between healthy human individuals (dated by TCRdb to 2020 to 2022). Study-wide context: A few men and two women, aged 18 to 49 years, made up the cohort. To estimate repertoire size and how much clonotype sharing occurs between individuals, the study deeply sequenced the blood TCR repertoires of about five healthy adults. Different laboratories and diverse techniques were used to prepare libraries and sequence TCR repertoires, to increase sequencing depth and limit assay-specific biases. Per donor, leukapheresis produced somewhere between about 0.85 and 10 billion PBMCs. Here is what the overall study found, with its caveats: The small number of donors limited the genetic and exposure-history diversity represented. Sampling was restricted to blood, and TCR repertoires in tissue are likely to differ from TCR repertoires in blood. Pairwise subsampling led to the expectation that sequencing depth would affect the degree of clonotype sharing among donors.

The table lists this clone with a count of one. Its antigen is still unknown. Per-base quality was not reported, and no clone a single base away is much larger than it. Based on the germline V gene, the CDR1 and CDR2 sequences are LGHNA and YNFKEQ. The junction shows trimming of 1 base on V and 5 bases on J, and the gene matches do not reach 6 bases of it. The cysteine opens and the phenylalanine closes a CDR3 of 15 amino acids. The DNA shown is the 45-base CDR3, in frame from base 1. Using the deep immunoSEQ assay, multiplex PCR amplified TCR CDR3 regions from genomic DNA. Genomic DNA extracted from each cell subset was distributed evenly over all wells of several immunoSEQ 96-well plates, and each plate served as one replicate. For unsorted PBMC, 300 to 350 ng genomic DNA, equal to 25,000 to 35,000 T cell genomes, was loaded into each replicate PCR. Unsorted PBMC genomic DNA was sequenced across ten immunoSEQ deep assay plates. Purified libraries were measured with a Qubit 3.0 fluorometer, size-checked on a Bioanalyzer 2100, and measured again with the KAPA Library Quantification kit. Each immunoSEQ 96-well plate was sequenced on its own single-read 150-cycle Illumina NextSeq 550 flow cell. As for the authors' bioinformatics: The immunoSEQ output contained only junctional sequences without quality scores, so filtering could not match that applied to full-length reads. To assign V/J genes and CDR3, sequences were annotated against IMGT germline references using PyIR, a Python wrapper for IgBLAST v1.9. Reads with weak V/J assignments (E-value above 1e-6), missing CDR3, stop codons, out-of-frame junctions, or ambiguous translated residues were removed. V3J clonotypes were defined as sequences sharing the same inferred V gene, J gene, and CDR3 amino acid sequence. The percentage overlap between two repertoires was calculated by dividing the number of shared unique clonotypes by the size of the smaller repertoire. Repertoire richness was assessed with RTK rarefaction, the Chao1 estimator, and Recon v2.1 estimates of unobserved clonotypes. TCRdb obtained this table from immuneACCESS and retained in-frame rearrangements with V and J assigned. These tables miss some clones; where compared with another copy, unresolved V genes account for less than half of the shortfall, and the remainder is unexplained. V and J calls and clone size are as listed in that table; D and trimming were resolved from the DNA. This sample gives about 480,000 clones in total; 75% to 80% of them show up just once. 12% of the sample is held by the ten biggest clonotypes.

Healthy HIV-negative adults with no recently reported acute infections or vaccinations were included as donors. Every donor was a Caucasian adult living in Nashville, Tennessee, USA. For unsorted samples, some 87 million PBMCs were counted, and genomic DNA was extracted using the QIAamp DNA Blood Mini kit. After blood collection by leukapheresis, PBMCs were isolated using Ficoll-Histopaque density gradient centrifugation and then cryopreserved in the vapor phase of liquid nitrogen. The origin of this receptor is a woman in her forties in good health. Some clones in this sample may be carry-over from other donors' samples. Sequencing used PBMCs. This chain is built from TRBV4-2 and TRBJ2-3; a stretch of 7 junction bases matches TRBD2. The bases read TGTGCCAGCAGCCAAGGGGGAACTAGCGAAGATACGCAGTATTTT. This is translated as CASSQGGTSEDTQYF.